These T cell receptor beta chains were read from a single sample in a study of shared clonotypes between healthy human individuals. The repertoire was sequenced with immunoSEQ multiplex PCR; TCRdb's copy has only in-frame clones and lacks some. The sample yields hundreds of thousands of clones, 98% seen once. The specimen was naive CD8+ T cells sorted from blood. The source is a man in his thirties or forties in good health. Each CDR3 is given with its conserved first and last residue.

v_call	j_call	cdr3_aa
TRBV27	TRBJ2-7	CASSGTGVYEQYF
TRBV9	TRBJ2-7	CASSERGLVSHEQYF
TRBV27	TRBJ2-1	CASSLYTHTTQGGSYNEQFF
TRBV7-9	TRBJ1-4	CASSPFRGTALEKLFF
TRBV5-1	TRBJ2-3	CASSLLLAGVADTQYF
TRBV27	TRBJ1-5	CASSLWGNSNQPQHF
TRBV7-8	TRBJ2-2	CASSSGLAGEHTGELFF
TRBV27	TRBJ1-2	CASSLIGDLYGYTF
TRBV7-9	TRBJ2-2	CASSGHSSGTDNTGELFF
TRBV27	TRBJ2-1	CASSSVLAPYNEQFF
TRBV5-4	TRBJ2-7	CASSPPEGRMREQYF
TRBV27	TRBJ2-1	CASRPSGRNNEQFF